This is a list of T cell receptor beta chains from one sample in a study of blood T cell repertoires in COVID-19. The repertoire was sequenced with immunoSEQ multiplex PCR; TCRdb's copy has only in-frame clones and lacks some. In the table there are 45,000 to 55,000 clones, approximately 90% of which are singletons. The specimen was peripheral blood. These receptor sequences come from a woman of 80 years or more with acute or convalescent COVID-19. Both conserved end residues are part of each CDR3. D genes are given only for firm matches. Not all rows give a size; the values are once, few, many and, for expanded clones, a class.

J | D | V | size | CDR3 | DNA
TRBJ2-7 | TRBD1 | TRBV19 | NA | CASSTGLGQVAVKQYF | TGTGCCAGTAGCACGGGGCTGGGACAGGTAGCTGTGAAGCAGTACTTC
TRBJ1-5 | TRBD1 | TRBV11-2 | NA | CASTNRGMVNQPQHF | TGTGCCAGCACTAACAGGGGGATGGTCAATCAGCCCCAGCATTTT
TRBJ1-3 | NA | TRBV19 | medium-sized | CALPHGGGSGNTIYF | TGTGCCCTACCCCACGGCGGGGGGAGCGGAAACACCATATATTTT
TRBJ2-5 | TRBD2 | TRBV7-7 | NA | CASSLVGGGAQETQYF | TGTGCCAGCAGCTTAGTTGGCGGGGGAGCTCAAGAGACCCAGTACTTC
TRBJ2-1 | TRBD2 | TRBV24-1 | NA | CATSDRGLAGGPSRNEQFF | TGTGCCACCAGTGACCGAGGACTAGCGGGGGGCCCGTCGAGGAATGAGCAGTTCTTC
TRBJ1-6 | NA | TRBV6-6 | NA | CASSYSSYNSPLHF | TGTGCCAGCAGTTATAGCTCCTATAATTCACCCCTCCACTTT
TRBJ1-6 | TRBD1 | TRBV5-1 | NA | CARSLGGAPGQGVAPLHF | TGCGCCCGCAGCTTGGGGGGGGCCCCGGGACAGGGGGTTGCACCCCTCCACTTT
TRBJ1-4 | NA | TRBV3-1/TRBV3-2 | NA | CASSYRAGGEKLFF | TGTGCCAGCAGCTACCGGGCCGGCGGGGAAAAACTGTTTTTT
TRBJ2-3 | TRBD2 | TRBV2 | NA | CASSELAGGSDTQYF | TGTGCCAGCAGTGAACTAGCGGGGGGTTCAGATACGCAGTATTTT
TRBJ1-1 | TRBD1 | TRBV24-1 | NA | CATRGTGGTEAFF | TGTGCCACCAGGGGGACAGGGGGGACTGAAGCTTTCTTT
TRBJ2-3 | NA | TRBV27 | once | CATSGGTDTQYF | TGTGCCACCTCAGGGGGCACAGATACGCAGTATTTT
TRBJ2-3 | TRBD2 | TRBV5-1 | NA | CASSLGIAGATDTQYF | TGCGCCAGCAGCTTGGGGATAGCGGGGGCCACAGATACGCAGTATTTT
TRBJ1-3 | NA | TRBV24-1 | few | CATSDSGVGNTIYF | TGTGCCACCAGTGATTCAGGCGTGGGAAACACCATATATTTT
TRBJ2-5 | TRBD1 | TRBV18 | NA | CASSPDRRNQETQYF | TGTGCCAGCTCACCGGACAGGAGGAATCAAGAGACCCAGTACTTC
TRBJ2-1 | NA | TRBV5-1 | NA | CASSLGQSRDEQFF | TGCGCCAGCAGCTTGGGACAGTCTCGTGATGAGCAGTTCTTC
TRBJ2-1 | NA | TRBV5-1 | once | CASSMWASNEQFF | TGCGCCAGCAGCATGTGGGCCAGCAATGAGCAGTTCTTC
TRBJ1-6 | NA | TRBV19 | once | CASRPPTGSRSPLHF | TGTGCCAGTAGGCCCCCGACAGGTTCGCGATCACCCCTCCACTTT
TRBJ1-2 | NA | TRBV12-2 | NA | CASRLEANRGLWNGYTF | TGTGCAAGTCGCTTAGAGGCCAACAGGGGCCTTTGGAATGGCTACACCTTC
TRBJ1-2 | TRBD1 | TRBV5-4 | NA | CASSLTGVNYGYTF | TGTGCCAGCAGCTTGACAGGGGTTAACTATGGCTACACCTTC
TRBJ2-1 | NA | TRBV4-1 | NA | CASSLRLDTIMGEQFF | TGCGCCAGCAGCCTCAGACTGGACACAATCATGGGTGAGCAGTTCTTC
TRBJ1-6 | NA | TRBV28 | NA | CATFRAGREDNSPLHF | TGTGCCACCTTTAGAGCAGGCAGGGAGGATAATTCACCCCTCCACTTT
TRBJ1-2 | NA | TRBV6-5 | NA | CASSPQGLISYGYTF | TGTGCCAGCAGTCCGCAGGGGTTGATTAGCTATGGCTACACCTTC
TRBJ2-1 | TRBD2 | TRBV4-1 | NA | CASSHLFRGEDEQFF | TGCGCCAGCAGCCACCTCTTTCGGGGGGAGGATGAGCAGTTCTTC
TRBJ2-2 | NA | TRBV5-1 | NA | CASSLGGPANTGELFF | TGCGCCAGCAGCTTGGGCGGGCCCGCGAACACCGGGGAGCTGTTTTTT